The 18 T cell receptor beta chains given below trace back to one sample, sequenced in a study of shared clonotypes between healthy human individuals. The method was immunoSEQ multiplex PCR; TCRdb's version includes in-frame clones alone and lacks a portion of them. The table records about 1 million clones, 75% of them present only once. The sample comprised memory CD4+ T cells sorted from blood. The subset: CD45RA-negative fraction. The receptors were gathered from a young man in good health.

This clone came up once. The chain is built from TRBV30 and TRBJ2-7; 9 nucleotides match TRBD1. V was clipped by 2 bases and J by 6 bases; unmatched bases: 11. This CDR3 is built from 15 residues. Germline V gene lookup returns CDR1 GTSNPN and CDR2 SVGIG (reference sequence). Here the CDR3 reads CAWSPDRGAISEQYF. In DNA form, the CDR3 reads TGTGCCTGGAGTCCAGACAGGGGGGCGATCAGCGAGCAGTACTTC.

As regards this clone: This specimen includes other DNA sequences encoding the same CDR3. This sequence joins TRBV5-1 and TRBJ1-1; 9 bases are shared with TRBD1. This CDR3 is 14 amino acids long. The junction had 6 bases not matched to a gene; V was cut back by 4 bases and J by 5 bases. Looked up from germline, CDR1 is SGHRS and CDR2 is YFSETQ. CDR3 in amino acids: CASSPGTGRTEAFF. CDR3 nucleotide sequence: TGCGCCAGCAGCCCCGGGACAGGGCGGACTGAAGCTTTCTTT.

The chain carries TRBV19 and TRBJ1-3; 7 bases match TRBD1. V gave up 3 bases and J gave up 7 bases; unmatched junction bases: 18. Per germline, CDR1 LNHDA and CDR2 SQIVND (reference sequence). The CDR3 contains 18 residues. CDR3 nucleotides: TGTGCCAGTAGTATGGTCGTCGGCGACAGGGACCGGAGGAACACCATATATTTT. It translates to CASSMVVGDRDRRNTIYF. The full variable domain, completed using reference TRBV19 and TRBJ1-3, is DGGITQSPKYLFRKEGQNVTLSCEQNLNHDAMYWYRQDPGQGLRLIYYSQIVNDFQKGDIAEGYSVSREKKESFPLTVTSAQKNPTAFYLCASSMVVGDRDRRNTIYFGEGSWLTVV.

In the case of this clone: Possible read error: a much larger clone is one base away. The chain links TRBV11-2 to TRBJ1-1, with D uncertain. Germline values: CDR1 SGHAT, CDR2 FQNNGV. The germline V and J ends were trimmed by 5 bases and 2 bases, with 3 bases remaining between them. The CDR3 is 11 amino acids. DNA of the CDR3: TGTGCCAGCAGCCTTAACACTGAAGCTTTCTTT. As protein: CASSLNTEAFF.

J is TRBJ2-7 and V is TRBV11-2; 12 bases line up with TRBD1. CDR1 and CDR2 (germline): SGHAT, FQNNGV. The CDR3 loop spans 15 amino acids. J lost 2 bases, V lost 4 bases, and 3 bases had no gene match. The CDR3 nucleotides read TGTGCCAGCAGCTACGGGACAGGGGGCACCTACGAGCAGTACTTC. Residues: CASSYGTGGTYEQYF.

The rearrangement links TRBV25-1 to TRBJ2-7, with TRBD2 matching 7 bases. V was pared by 2 bases and J by 0 bases, with 13 bases of the junction left unmatched. Germline lookup yields CDR1 MGHDK and CDR2 SYGVNS. The CDR3 loop spans 18 amino acids. In DNA form, the CDR3 reads TGTGCCAGCAGTGAAAGGATTAGCGGGTTAGTGAGCTCCTACGAGCAGTACTTC. It is translated as CASSERISGLVSSYEQYF.

The chain uses TRBV10-3 and TRBJ1-1; D remains ambiguous. The CDR3 has 14 amino acids. Germline CDR1 is ENHRY and CDR2 is SYGVKD. Trimming took off 8 bases at V and 2 bases at J, with 15 bases between the two ends. CDR3 DNA sequence: TGTGCCATCCTCCCCGACAAGAGCAACACTGAAGCTTTCTTT. Translating gives CAILPDKSNTEAFF.

This chain joins TRBV27 and TRBJ2-7, with 8 bases aligning to TRBD1. The CDR3 has 14 amino acids. CDR1 and CDR2 (germline): MNHEY, SMNVEV (reference sequence). With 7 bases clipped from V and 4 bases from J, the junction kept 9 bases outside the gene matches. The CDR3 DNA is TGTGCCAGCACCAAAAACAGGGGGTCTTACGAGCAGTACTTC. Translation gives CASTKNRGSYEQYF.

This clone was counted a few times. V gene TRBV5-1 combines with J gene TRBJ2-3, with 8 bases fitting TRBD1. The V gene end was trimmed by 3 bases and the J gene end by 4 bases; junction bases not matched to a gene: 4. The CDR3 totals 14 residues. Per germline, CDR1 SGHRS and CDR2 YFSETQ. The CDR3 DNA is TGCGCCAGCAGCTCGCAGGGGGCCGCAGATACGCAGTATTTT. Encoded protein: CASSSQGAADTQYF. Using reference TRBV5-1 and TRBJ2-3 for the parts outside the CDR3, the full variable domain is KAGVTQTPRYLIKTRGQQVTLSCSPISGHRSVSWYQQTPGQGLQFLFEYFSETQRNKGNFPGRFSGRQFSNSRSEMNVSTLELGDSALYLCASSSQGAADTQYFGPGTRLTVL.

The chain combines TRBV5-1 with TRBJ1-1; TRBD1 might be the D (5 bases). In germline, CDR1 is SGHRS, CDR2 YFSETQ. CDR3 length: 14 residues. Between the trimmed V and J ends, which lost 6 bases and 2 bases, there was a span of 14 bases. The CDR3 sequence: CASTRSGPNTEAFF. Here the CDR3 DNA reads TGCGCCAGCACGCGCTCGGGACCTAACACTGAAGCTTTCTTT.

The chain links TRBV5-1 to TRBJ2-7; D is uncertain. Germline loops: CDR1 SGHRS, CDR2 YFSETQ. The V end lost 4 bases, the J end lost 4 bases, and 15 bases lay between the germline ends. The CDR3 extends over 14 amino acids. As DNA, the CDR3 is TGCGCCAGCAGCCCCCGGAATCCTAGTTACGAGCAGTACTTC. Residues: CASSPRNPSYEQYF.

J is TRBJ2-3 and V is TRBV19, with D maybe TRBD2 (6 bases). This CDR3 region has 15 residues. Germline V gene sequence: CDR1 LNHDA, CDR2 SQIVND (reference sequence). V lost 6 bases, J lost 0 bases, and 13 bases lay in between. CDR3 sequence: CASSPFSGSTDTQYF. For the CDR3, the DNA is TGTGCCAGTAGCCCGTTTAGCGGCAGCACAGATACGCAGTATTTT.

The rearrangement joins TRBV6-6 to TRBJ2-5; TRBD2 agrees at 10 bases. Per the germline V gene, CDR1 is MNHNY and CDR2 is SVGAGI (reference sequence). The CDR3 has 15 residues. Losses at the gene ends were 7 bases for V and 2 bases for J; bases not matched to a gene: 7. As DNA, the CDR3 is TGTGCCAGCACCTCTAGCGGGGGTTTACAAGAGACCCAGTACTTC. It codes for CASTSSGGLQETQYF.

The chain recombines TRBV2 with TRBJ1-1, with D possibly matching TRBD1 (5 bases). CDR3 length equals 13 residues. The ends were cut back, 6 bases at V and 4 bases at J, with 12 bases in the middle. Germline lookup yields CDR1 SNHLY and CDR2 FYNNEI. In DNA, the CDR3 is TGTGCCAGCAGCCTCCTTGGGGGCACTGAAGCTTTCTTT. The encoded protein is CASSLLGGTEAFF.

With regard to this clone: Within the sample, other DNA sequences also encode this same CDR3. The V gene is TRBV4-3, the J gene TRBJ1-5; D gene unclear. CDR1 LGHNA and CDR2 YSLEER come from the germline V gene. The CDR3 is 13 amino acids. The V end was cut by 0 bases, the J end by 4 bases, with 4 bases between. The CDR3 here is CASSQDGNQPQHF. CDR3 bases: TGCGCCAGCAGCCAAGACGGGAATCAGCCCCAGCATTTT.

The chain is built from TRBV4-3 and TRBJ2-1, with 9 bases identical to TRBD1. The CDR3 consists of 13 residues. From germline, CDR1 is LGHNA and CDR2 YSLEER. V trimming: 4 bases; J trimming: 7 bases; junction bases outside the gene matches: 2. The CDR3 region has the DNA TGCGCCAGCAGCCCCGACAGGGGGAATGAGCAGTTCTTC. Residues: CASSPDRGNEQFF.

The chain carries TRBV5-4 and TRBJ2-5; 8 bases fit TRBD1. The CDR3 is 15 amino acids. Per the germline V gene, CDR1 is SGHNT and CDR2 is YYREEE (reference sequence). The V gene end was trimmed by 4 bases and the J gene end by 2 bases; junction bases not matched to a gene: 7. The CDR3 here is CASSPRQGRQETQYF. DNA of the CDR3: TGTGCCAGCAGCCCAAGACAGGGGAGACAAGAGACCCAGTACTTC.

The gene calls are TRBV19 and TRBJ1-1; 7 bases are shared with TRBD1. Germline CDR1 and CDR2: LNHDA and SQIVND (reference sequence). The V segment lost 5 bases and the J segment 10 bases; nucleotides outside the gene matches: 7. The CDR3 totals 12 residues. The CDR3 coding sequence is TGTGCCAGTAGTCCACGACAGGGTAGAGCTTTCTTT. Protein: CASSPRQGRAFF.